These 9 T cell receptor beta chains share one sample of origin, sequenced in a study of OX40 agonist ivuxolimab in advanced cancers. The method behind the library was the immunoSEQ multiplex PCR assay. TCRdb obtained this table from immuneACCESS and retained in-frame rearrangements with V and J assigned. These tables miss some clones; where compared with another copy, unresolved V genes account for less than half of the shortfall, and the remainder is unexplained. The sample profile shows about 39,000 clones; roughly 77% of them were found once. The ten largest clones add up to 2.6% of the sample. The sequencing used CD4+ or CD8+ T cells sorted from blood, collected in a trial of the OX40 agonist ivuxolimab. The receptors shown here come from an adult with an advanced solid tumor such as melanoma, head and neck, liver or kidney cancer.

The chain combines TRBV5-6 with TRBJ2-1, with D possibly matching TRBD1 (6 bases). In germline, CDR1 is SGHDT, CDR2 YYEEEE. The CDR3 has 15 amino acids. Trimming removed 1 base from V and 0 bases from J, with 8 bases in between. The DNA of the CDR3 is TGTGCCAGCAGCTTGAGGGGGAGCTCCTACAATGAGCAGTTCTTC. Amino acids: CASSLRGSSYNEQFF.

The gene calls are TRBV5-1 and TRBJ2-3; 9 bases fit TRBD2. Germline loops: CDR1 SGHRS, CDR2 YFSETQ. The V gene end was trimmed by 0 bases and the J gene end by 3 bases; junction bases not matched to a gene: 17. This CDR3 has 20 residues. The CDR3 region is CASSLEGSGSEGVGTDTQYF. The CDR3 DNA reads TGCGCCAGCAGCTTGGAGGGTAGCGGGAGTGAGGGAGTAGGAACAGATACGCAGTATTTT.

The chain recombines TRBV5-6 with TRBJ2-1; a possible D gene is TRBD1 (6 bases). Between the trimmed V and J ends, which lost 2 bases and 4 bases, there was a span of 7 bases. CDR3 length: 13 amino acids. CDR1 SGHDT and CDR2 YYEEEE come from the germline V gene. CDR3 sequence: CASSFTGYNEQFF. In nucleotides, the CDR3 is TGTGCCAGCAGCTTTACAGGGTACAATGAGCAGTTCTTC.

The chain has TRBV10-3 and TRBJ1-1, with D perhaps matching TRBD1 (6 bases). Per the germline V gene, CDR1 is ENHRY and CDR2 is SYGVKD. The CDR3 contains 14 residues. With 7 bases removed from V and 6 bases from J, the gap between germline ends came to 18 bases. Here the CDR3 reads CAIKGPEGDSEAFF. Written as DNA, the CDR3 is TGTGCCATCAAGGGACCCGAGGGGGACTCTGAAGCTTTCTTT.

The gene calls are TRBV18 and TRBJ1-1; the D gene is possibly TRBD1 (6 bases). The CDR3 extends over 13 amino acids. Trimming stripped 2 bases from V and 7 bases from J, with 11 bases between. From germline, CDR1 is KGHSH and CDR2 LQKENI. CDR3 residues: CASSPTGYDEAFF. The CDR3 nucleotides are TGTGCCAGCTCACCAACAGGGTACGATGAAGCTTTCTTT.

The V gene is TRBV9, the J gene TRBJ1-2; D possibly corresponds to TRBD1 (5 bases). V lost 4 bases, J lost 5 bases, and 27 bases lay in between. Germline CDR1 reads SGDLS; CDR2 reads YYNGEE. The CDR3 has 18 residues. The CDR3 region is CASSHPSRDRGGGYGYTF. For the CDR3, the DNA is TGTGCCAGCAGCCATCCGAGTAGGGATAGGGGAGGAGGATATGGCTACACCTTC.

This clone was recorded once. The chain carries TRBV18 and TRBJ2-7; 9 positions agree with TRBD1. The CDR3 has 16 residues. In germline, CDR1 is KGHSH, CDR2 LQKENI. J was trimmed by 2 bases and V by 3 bases; bases with no gene match: 8. DNA for the CDR3: TGTGCCAGCTCACCCTGGACAGGGGAGAGGACCTACGAGCAGTACTTC. Translated, it gives CASSPWTGERTYEQYF.

The chain joins TRBV30 to TRBJ2-2; D call uncertain. The CDR3 length is 12 residues. In germline, CDR1 is GTSNPN, CDR2 SVGIG (reference sequence). Trimming took off 3 bases at V and 7 bases at J, with 9 bases between the two ends. This CDR3 is CAWSRVGGELFF. The CDR3 coding sequence is TGTGCCTGGAGCAGAGTGGGCGGGGAGCTGTTTTTT. Combining the CDR3 with reference TRBV30 and TRBJ2-2 gives the whole variable domain SQTIHQWPATLVQPVGSPLSLECTVEGTSNPNLYWYRQAAGRGLQLLFYSVGIGQISSEVPQNLSASRPQDRQFILSSKKLLLSDSGFYLCAWSRVGGELFFGEGSRLTVL.

The chain uses TRBV18 and TRBJ1-4; weak D call: TRBD1 (5 bases). This CDR3 is built from 13 residues. Trimming took off 3 bases at V and 8 bases at J, with 10 bases between the two ends. From germline, CDR1 is KGHSH and CDR2 LQKENI. CDR3 loop: CASSPRWGEKLFF. CDR3 in DNA: TGTGCCAGCTCACCCCGGTGGGGGGAAAAACTGTTTTTT.